Sequencing of this T cell receptor beta chain was carried out in a study of siplizumab effects on memory and regulatory T cells. The table came from immunoSEQ multiplex PCR; TCRdb's copy has only in-frame clones and leaves some out. The sample has some 120,000 clones, roughly 94% seen once. The CDR3 is made up of 17 amino acids. Germline assignment: CDR1 SGDLS and CDR2 YYNGEE. The V segment lost 4 bases and the J segment 0 bases; nucleotides outside the gene matches: 8. This clone was seen just once. Its antigen is not identified. Whole-study results and caveats: Unstimulated subset assignment was obtained for only a minor fraction of alloreactive clones. Siplizumab cultures yielded proliferating Tregs whose suppressive function was not confirmed. Naive or memory phenotype was unassignable for roughly 75-97% of proliferating CD4+ or CD8+ clones.

The chain has TRBV9 and TRBJ2-2, with 8 bases identical to TRBD2. This clonotype originated in a human donor in good health. What was sequenced was non-Treg CD4+ T cells sorted from blood. The CDR3 protein is CASSPTTSAANTGELFF. The CDR3 bases are TGTGCCAGCAGCCCGACGACTAGCGCAGCGAACACCGGGGAGCTGTTTTTT.